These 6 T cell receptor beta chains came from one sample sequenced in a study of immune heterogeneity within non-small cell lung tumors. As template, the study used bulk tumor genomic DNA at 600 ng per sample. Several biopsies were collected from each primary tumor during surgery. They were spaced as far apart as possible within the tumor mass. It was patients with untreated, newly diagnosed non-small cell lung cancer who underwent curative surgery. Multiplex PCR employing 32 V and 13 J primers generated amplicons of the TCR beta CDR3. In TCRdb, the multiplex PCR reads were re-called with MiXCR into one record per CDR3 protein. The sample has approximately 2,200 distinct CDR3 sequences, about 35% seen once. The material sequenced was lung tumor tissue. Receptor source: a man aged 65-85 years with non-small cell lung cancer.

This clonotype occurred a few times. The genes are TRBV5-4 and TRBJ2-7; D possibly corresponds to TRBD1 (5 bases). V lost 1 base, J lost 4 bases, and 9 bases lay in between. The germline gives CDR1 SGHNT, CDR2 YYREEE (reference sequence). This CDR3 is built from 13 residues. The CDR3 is CASSLTGTYEQYF. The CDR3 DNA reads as TGTGCCAGCAGCTTGACAGGCACTTACGAGCAGTACTTC.

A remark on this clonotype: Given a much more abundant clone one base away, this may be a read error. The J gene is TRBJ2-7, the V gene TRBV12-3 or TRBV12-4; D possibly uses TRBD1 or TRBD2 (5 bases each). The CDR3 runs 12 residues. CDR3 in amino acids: CVSSRDGYEQYF. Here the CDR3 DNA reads TGTGTCAGCAGTCGGGACGGCTACGAGCAGTACTTC.

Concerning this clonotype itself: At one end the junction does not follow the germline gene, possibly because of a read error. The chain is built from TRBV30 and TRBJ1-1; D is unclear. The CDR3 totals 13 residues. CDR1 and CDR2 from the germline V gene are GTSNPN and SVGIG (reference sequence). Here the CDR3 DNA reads TGTTCCTGGAGTGTGGGGATTTACACTGAAGCTTTCTTT. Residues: CSWSVGIYTEAFF.

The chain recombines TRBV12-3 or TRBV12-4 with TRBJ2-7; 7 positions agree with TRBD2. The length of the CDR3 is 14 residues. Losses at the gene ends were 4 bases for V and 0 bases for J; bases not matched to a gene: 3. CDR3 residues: CASSWTSSSYEQYF. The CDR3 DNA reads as TGTGCCAGCAGTTGGACTAGTTCCTCCTACGAGCAGTACTTC.

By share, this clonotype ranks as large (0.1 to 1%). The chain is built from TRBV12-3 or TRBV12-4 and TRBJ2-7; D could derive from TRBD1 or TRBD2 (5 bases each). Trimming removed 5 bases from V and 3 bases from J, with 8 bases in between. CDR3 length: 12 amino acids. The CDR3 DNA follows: TGTGCCAGCAGTCGGGACGGCTACGAGCAGTACTTC. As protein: CASSRDGYEQYF.

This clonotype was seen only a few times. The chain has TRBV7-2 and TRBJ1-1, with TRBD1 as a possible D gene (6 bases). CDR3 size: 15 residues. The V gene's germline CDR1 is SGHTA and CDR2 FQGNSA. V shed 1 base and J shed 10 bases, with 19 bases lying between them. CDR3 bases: TGTGCCAGCAGCTTAGTTCGGGGGGCGCAAGCAAGAGCTTTCTTT. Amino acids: CASSLVRGAQARAFF.